This TCR beta chain was sequenced during a study of shared clonotypes between healthy human individuals. Germline trimming cut 3 bases from V and 5 bases from J; bases unmatched to any gene: 4. Germline assignment: CDR1 SGHNT and CDR2 YYREEE (reference sequence). The CDR3 has 16 residues. Several immunoSEQ plates received, in even portions, the genomic DNA of each subset. Clones were read by immunoSEQ multiplex PCR, and TCRdb kept only the in-frame ones, dropping some. Of more than 2 million clones in the sample, 90% to 95% were seen once. This receptor was obtained from a man between 18 and 35 years old in good health. Source material: naive CD4+ T cells sorted from blood. Subset indicated: CD45RA+ positively selected. The rearrangement joins TRBV5-4 to TRBJ1-6, with 11 bases aligning to TRBD1. The CDR3 DNA sequence: TGTGCCAGCAGCTACGGGACAGGGGGGAATAATTCACCCCTCCACTTT. Translating gives CASSYGTGGNNSPLHF. Filled out from reference TRBV5-4 and TRBJ1-6, the complete variable domain reads ETGVTQSPTHLIKTRGQQVTLRCSSQSGHNTVSWYQQALGQGPQFIFQYYREEENGRGNFPPRFSGLQFPNYSSELNVNALELDDSALYLCASSYGTGGNNSPLHFGNGTRLTVT.